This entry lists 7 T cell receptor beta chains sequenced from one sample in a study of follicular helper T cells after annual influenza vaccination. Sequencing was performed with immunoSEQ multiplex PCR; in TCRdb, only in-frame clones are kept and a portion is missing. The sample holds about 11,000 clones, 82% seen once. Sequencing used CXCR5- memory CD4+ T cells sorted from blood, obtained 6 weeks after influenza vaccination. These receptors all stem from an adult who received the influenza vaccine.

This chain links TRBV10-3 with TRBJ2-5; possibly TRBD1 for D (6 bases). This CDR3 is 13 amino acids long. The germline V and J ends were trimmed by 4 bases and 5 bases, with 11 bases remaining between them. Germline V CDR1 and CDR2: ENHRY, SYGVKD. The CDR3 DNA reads TGTGCCATCAGTGCCACAGGGTTGGAGACCCAGTACTTC. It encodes CAISATGLETQYF.

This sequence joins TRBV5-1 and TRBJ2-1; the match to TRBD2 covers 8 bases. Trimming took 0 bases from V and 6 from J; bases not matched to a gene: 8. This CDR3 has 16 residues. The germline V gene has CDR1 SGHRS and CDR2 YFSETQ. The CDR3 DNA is TGCGCCAGCAGCTTGGGCACGGGAGGGCCGCGCAATGAGCAGTTCTTC. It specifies CASSLGTGGPRNEQFF.

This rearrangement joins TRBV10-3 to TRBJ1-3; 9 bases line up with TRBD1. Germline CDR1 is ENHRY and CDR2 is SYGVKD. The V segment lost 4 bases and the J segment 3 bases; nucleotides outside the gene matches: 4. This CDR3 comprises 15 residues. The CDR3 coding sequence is TGTGCCATCAGTGGGGGACAGGGAAGTGGAAACACCATATATTTT. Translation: CAISGGQGSGNTIYF.

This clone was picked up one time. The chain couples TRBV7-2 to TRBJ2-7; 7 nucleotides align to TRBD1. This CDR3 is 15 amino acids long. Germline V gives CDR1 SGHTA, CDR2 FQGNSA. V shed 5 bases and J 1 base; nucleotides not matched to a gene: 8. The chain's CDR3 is CASSPPGQSSYEQYF. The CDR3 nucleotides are TGTGCCAGCAGCCCGCCGGGACAGAGTTCCTACGAGCAGTACTTC. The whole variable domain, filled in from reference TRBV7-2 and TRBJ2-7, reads GAGVSQSPSNKVTEKGKDVELRCDPISGHTALYWYRQSLGQGLEFLIYFQGNSAPDKSGLPSDRFSAERTGGSVSTLTIQRTQQEDSAVYLCASSPPGQSSYEQYFGPGTRLTVT.

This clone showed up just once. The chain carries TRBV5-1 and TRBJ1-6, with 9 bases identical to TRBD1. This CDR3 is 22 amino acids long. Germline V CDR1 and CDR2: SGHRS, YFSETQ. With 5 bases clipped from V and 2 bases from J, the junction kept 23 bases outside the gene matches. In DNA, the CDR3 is TGCGCCAGCAGAATGGACAGGGGATCGCGCGGCGCAGGCGCTCCCTATAATTCACCCCTCCACTTT. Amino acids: CASRMDRGSRGAGAPYNSPLHF.

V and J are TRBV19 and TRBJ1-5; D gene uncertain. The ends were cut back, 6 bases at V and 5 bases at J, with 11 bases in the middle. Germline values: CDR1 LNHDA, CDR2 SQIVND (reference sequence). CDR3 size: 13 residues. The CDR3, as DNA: TGTGCCAGTAGCCCAACCTCCGATCAGCCCCAGCATTTT. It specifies CASSPTSDQPQHF. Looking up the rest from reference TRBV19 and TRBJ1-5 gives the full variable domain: DGGITQSPKYLFRKEGQNVTLSCEQNLNHDAMYWYRQDPGQGLRLIYYSQIVNDFQKGDIAEGYSVSREKKESFPLTVTSAQKNPTAFYLCASSPTSDQPQHFGDGTRLSIL.

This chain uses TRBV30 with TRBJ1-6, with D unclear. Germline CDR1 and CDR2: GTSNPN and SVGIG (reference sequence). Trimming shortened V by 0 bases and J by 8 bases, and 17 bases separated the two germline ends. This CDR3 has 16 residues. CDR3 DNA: TGTGCCTGGAGTGTATCGAGGGATAGGTTAGATTCACCCCTCCACTTT. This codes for CAWSVSRDRLDSPLHF.